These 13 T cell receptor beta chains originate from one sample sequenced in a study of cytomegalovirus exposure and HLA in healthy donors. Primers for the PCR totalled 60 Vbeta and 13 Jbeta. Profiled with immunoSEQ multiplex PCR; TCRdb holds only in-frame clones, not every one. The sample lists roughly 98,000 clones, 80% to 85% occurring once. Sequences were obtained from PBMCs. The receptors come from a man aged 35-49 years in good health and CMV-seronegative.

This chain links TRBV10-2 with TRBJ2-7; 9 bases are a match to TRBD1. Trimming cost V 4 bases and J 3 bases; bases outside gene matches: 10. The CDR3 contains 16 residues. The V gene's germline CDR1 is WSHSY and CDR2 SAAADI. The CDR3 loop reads CASSGEYGTGNYEQYF. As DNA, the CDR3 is TGCGCCAGCAGTGGGGAGTATGGGACAGGGAACTACGAGCAGTACTTC.

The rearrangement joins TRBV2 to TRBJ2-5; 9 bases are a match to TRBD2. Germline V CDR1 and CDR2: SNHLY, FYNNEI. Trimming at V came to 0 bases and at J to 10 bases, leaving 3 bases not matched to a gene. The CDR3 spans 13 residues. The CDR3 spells CASSEARGGYQYF. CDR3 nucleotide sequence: TGTGCCAGCAGTGAAGCGCGGGGGGGATACCAGTACTTC.

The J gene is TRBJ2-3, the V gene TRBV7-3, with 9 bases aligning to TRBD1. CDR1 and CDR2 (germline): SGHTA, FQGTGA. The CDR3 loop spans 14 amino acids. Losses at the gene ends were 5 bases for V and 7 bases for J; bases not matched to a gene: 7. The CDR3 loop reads CASSPNRGRNTQYF. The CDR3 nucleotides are TGTGCCAGCAGCCCCAACAGGGGGCGGAATACGCAGTATTTT.

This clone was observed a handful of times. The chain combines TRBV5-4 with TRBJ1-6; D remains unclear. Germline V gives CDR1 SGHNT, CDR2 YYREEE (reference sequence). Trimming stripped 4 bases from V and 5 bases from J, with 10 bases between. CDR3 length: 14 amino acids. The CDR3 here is CASSRIADNSPLHF. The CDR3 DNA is TGTGCCAGCAGCCGTATAGCGGATAATTCACCCCTCCACTTT. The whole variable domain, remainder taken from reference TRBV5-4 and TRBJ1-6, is ETGVTQSPTHLIKTRGQQVTLRCSSQSGHNTVSWYQQALGQGPQFIFQYYREEENGRGNFPPRFSGLQFPNYSSELNVNALELDDSALYLCASSRIADNSPLHFGNGTRLTVT.

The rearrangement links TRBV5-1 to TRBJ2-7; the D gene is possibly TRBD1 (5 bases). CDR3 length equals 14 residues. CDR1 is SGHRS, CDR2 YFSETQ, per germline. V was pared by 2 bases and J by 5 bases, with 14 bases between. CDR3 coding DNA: TGCGCCAGCAGCTTAGCAGGGCTGGGGCACGAGCAGTACTTC. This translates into CASSLAGLGHEQYF.

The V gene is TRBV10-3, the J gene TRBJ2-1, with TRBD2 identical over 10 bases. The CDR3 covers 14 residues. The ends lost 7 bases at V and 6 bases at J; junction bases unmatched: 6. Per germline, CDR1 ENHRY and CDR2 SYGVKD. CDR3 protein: CAIKGQRGGNEQFF. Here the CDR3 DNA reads TGTGCCATCAAGGGTCAGCGGGGGGGCAATGAGCAGTTCTTC.

CDR3 nucleotide sequence: TGTGCCAGTAGGGAGACAGGGGGGATAAACAATCAGCCCCAGCATTTT. Translating gives CASRETGGINNQPQHF. The V gene is TRBV19, the J gene TRBJ1-5; 9 nucleotides align to TRBD1. The germline V gene encodes CDR1 LNHDA and CDR2 SQIVND (reference sequence). This CDR3 contains 16 residues. Unmatched junction bases numbered 9, after V lost 6 bases and J lost 3 bases.

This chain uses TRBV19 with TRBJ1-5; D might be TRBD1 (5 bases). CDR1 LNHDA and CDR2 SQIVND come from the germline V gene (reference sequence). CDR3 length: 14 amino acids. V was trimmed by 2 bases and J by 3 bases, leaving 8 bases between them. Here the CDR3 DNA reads TGTGCCAGTAGTATACACAGGCCCAATCAGCCCCAGCATTTT. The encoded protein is CASSIHRPNQPQHF.

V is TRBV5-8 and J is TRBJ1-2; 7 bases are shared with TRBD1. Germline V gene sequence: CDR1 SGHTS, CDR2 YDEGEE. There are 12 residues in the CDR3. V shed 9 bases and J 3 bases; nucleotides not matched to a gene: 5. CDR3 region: CATVTGDYGYTF. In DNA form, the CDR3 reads TGTGCCACCGTAACAGGGGACTATGGCTACACCTTC.

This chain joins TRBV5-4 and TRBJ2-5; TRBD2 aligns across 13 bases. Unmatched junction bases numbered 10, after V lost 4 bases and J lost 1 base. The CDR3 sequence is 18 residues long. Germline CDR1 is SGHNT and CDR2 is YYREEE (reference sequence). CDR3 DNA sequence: TGTGCCAGCAGCAACAGACTAGCGGGGGGTCCATTCCAAGAGACCCAGTACTTC. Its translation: CASSNRLAGGPFQETQYF.

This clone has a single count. Here the CDR3 reads CASSEGQVSNQPQHF. The CDR3 DNA reads as TGTGCCAGCTCGGAGGGACAGGTTAGCAATCAGCCCCAGCATTTT. This rearrangement joins TRBV18 to TRBJ1-5; 8 positions agree with TRBD1. The CDR3 contains 15 residues. Per germline, CDR1 KGHSH and CDR2 LQKENI. V lost 6 bases to trimming and J lost 0 bases; unmatched junction nucleotides: 4.

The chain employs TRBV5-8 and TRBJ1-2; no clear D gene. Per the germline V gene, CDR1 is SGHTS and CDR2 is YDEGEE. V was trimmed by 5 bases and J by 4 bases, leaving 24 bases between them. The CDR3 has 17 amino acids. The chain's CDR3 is CASSRRVPEDLSYGYTF. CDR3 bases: TGTGCCAGCAGTCGCCGGGTGCCCGAAGACCTATCCTATGGCTACACCTTC. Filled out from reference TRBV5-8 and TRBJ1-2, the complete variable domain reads EAGVTQSPTHLIKTRGQQATLRCSPISGHTSVYWYQQALGLGLQFLLWYDEGEERNRGNFPPRFSGRQFPNYSSELNVNALELEDSALYLCASSRRVPEDLSYGYTFGSGTRLTVV.

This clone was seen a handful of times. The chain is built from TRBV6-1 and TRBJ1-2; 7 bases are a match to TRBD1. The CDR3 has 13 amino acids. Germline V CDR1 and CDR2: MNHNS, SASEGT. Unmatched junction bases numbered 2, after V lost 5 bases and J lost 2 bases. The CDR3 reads CASSLGQNYGYTF. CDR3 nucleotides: TGTGCCAGCAGTTTGGGACAGAACTATGGCTACACCTTC.